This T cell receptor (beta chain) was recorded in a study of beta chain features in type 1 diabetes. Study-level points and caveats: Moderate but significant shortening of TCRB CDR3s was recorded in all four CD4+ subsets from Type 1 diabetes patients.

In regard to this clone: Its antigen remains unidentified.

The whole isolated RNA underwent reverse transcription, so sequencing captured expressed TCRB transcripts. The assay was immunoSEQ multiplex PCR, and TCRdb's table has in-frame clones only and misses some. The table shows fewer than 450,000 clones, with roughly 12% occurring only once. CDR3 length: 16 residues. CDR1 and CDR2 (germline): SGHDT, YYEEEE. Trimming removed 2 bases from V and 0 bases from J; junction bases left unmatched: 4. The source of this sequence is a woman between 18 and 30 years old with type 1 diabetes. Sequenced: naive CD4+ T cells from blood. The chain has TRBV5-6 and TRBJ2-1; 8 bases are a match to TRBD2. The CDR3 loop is CASSFLAGPSYNEQFF. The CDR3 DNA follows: TGTGCCAGCAGCTTCTTAGCGGGACCCTCCTACAATGAGCAGTTCTTC.